This T cell receptor beta chain was recovered during a study of blood T cell repertoires in COVID-19 (dated by TCRdb to between 2020 and 2021). About the full investigation: Collaborator samples came from the United States, Italy and Spain and covered acute and convalescent phases of COVID-19. The material from the prospective study consisted of cDNA or gDNA derived from T cells, B-cell-depleted T cells, or PBMCs. Deeply sampled blood TCRbeta repertoires from subjects exposed to, actively infected with, or recovered from COVID-19 were included in the dataset. The repertoires were released in a freely available public database meant as a resource for research on the immune response to SARS-CoV-2. Samples came from the ongoing ImmuneRACE study (first 160 participants) plus 1,254 subjects from 6 global collaborators. Sample metadata almost always included a de-identified subject ID, COVID-19 status, age in years and sex. Where HLA class I and class II types were available, the types were taken from metadata supplied by the sample provider, not from assay-based typing. On the study overall, not on this receptor specifically: Clinical and demographic metadata were provided uncurated, with the amount varying by source and participant.

Collaborating institutions collected whole blood in K2EDTA tubes following their own protocols. For TCRbeta analysis, collaborators shipped samples as frozen whole blood, isolated PBMCs, or DNA extracted from either of those sample types. The immunoSEQ Assay, a bias-controlled multiplex PCR, was used to amplify TCRbeta CDR3 regions from genomic DNA. The authors processed their data as follows. The number of nucleated cells in each sample was estimated from the amplification of reference gene primers within the assay. To quantify the absolute abundance of each unique TCRbeta CDR3 rearrangement, sequence reads were collapsed and filtered. For each sample, productive Simpson clonality was calculated as the square root of Simpson's diversity index over productive rearrangements. TCRdb obtained this table from immuneACCESS and retained in-frame rearrangements with V and J assigned. These tables miss some clones; where compared with another copy, unresolved V genes account for less than half of the shortfall, and the remainder is unexplained. That table is the source of V, J and clone size, and D and trimming were worked out from the DNA. The sample contains 50,000 to 60,000 clones, roughly 89% of them found a single time. The top ten hold about 27% of the sample.

For this clone: What antigen it recognizes has not been identified. Per-base qualities were not stored, and no clone one base away is much larger.

The germline V gene (reference sequence) sets CDR1 to SEHNR and CDR2 to FQNEAQ. Including cysteine and phenylalanine, the CDR3 has 14 amino acids. Solely the CDR3 DNA is kept, with 42 bases framed from the first base. V is reduced by 1 base and J by 3 bases, leaving a spacing of 9 bases between them. The receptor comes from a human donor in a cohort sampled during active COVID-19. Sequenced material: peripheral blood. The chain is encoded by TRBV7-9 joined to TRBJ1-2; a tentative D call is TRBD1 (6 bases match). The CDR3 corresponds to CASSLGTEHYGYTF. The sequenced DNA: TGTGCCAGCAGCTTAGGGACAGAACACTATGGCTACACCTTC.